These T cell receptor beta chains were read from a single sample in a study of beta chain features in type 1 diabetes. Method: immunoSEQ multiplex PCR; TCRdb's copy keeps in-frame clones and lacks some. The table includes around 280,000 clones, approximately 15% detected once. Sequencing was done on a sample of naive CD4+ T cells from blood. All receptors come from a man younger than 35 with type 1 diabetes. Both conserved end residues are part of each CDR3. D genes are given only for firm matches. Part of the rows lack a size; the others show once, few, many or a class for expanded clones.

size,J,D,V,DNA,CDR3
few,TRBJ2-5,TRBD2,TRBV30,TGTGCCTCTCAAATGCGTCCCGCGGGGGGAGAGACCCAGTACTTC,CASQMRPAGGETQYF
.,TRBJ2-7,.,TRBV5-1,TGCGCCAGCAGCTGGACCGGGGGTTTCTACGAGCAGTACTTC,CASSWTGGFYEQYF
.,TRBJ2-5,.,TRBV4-3,TGCGCCAGCAGCCAAGAGTTCAGGGTCCAAGAGACCCAGTACTTC,CASSQEFRVQETQYF
few,TRBJ2-6,.,TRBV28,TGTGCCAGCAGTTCGGGAACTGGGGCCAACGTCCTGACTTTC,CASSSGTGANVLTF
.,TRBJ1-2,.,TRBV29-1,TGCAGCGTTGAAGAAGCCAGGGAGGGGAACTATGGCTACACCTTC,CSVEEAREGNYGYTF
.,TRBJ2-7,TRBD1,TRBV28,TGTGCCAGCAGTGTGACAGGGGGCTACGAGCAGTACTTC,CASSVTGGYEQYF
few,TRBJ2-7,TRBD1,TRBV28,TGTGCCAGCAGTTTAGGCGGACAGGTTGGCTACGAGCAGTACTTC,CASSLGGQVGYEQYF
.,TRBJ2-5,.,TRBV4-3,TGCGCCAGCAGCCAAGATAGCAACCTGCAAGAGACCCAGTACTTC,CASSQDSNLQETQYF
.,TRBJ1-2,.,TRBV13,TGTGCCAGCAGCTTAGCCGGGGGTGCCTATGGCTACACCTTC,CASSLAGGAYGYTF
few,TRBJ2-5,TRBD2,TRBV9,TGTGCCAGCAGCGGGTGGGGGACTAGCGGGATGGAGACCCAGTACTTC,CASSGWGTSGMETQYF
few,TRBJ2-2,.,TRBV9,TGTGCCAGCAGTCTAGGGGCCTCCCAGGGCGGGGAGCTGTTTTTT,CASSLGASQGGELFF
.,TRBJ1-2,.,TRBV19,TGTGCCATCTACGGGGGGCCCTATGGCTACACCTTC,CAIYGGPYGYTF
.,TRBJ1-1,.,TRBV4-1,TGCGCCAGCAGCCAAGTGGACTCCAGGGGTATGCGCGCTTTCTTT,CASSQVDSRGMRAFF
few,TRBJ2-7,.,TRBV11-2,TGTGCCAGCACTTCACTGAAAACCTACGAGCAGTACTTC,CASTSLKTYEQYF
.,TRBJ1-5,.,TRBV19,TGTGCCAGTAGTCCGTCCCGACCCAGCGCGGATCAGCCCCAGCATTTT,CASSPSRPSADQPQHF
few,TRBJ2-3,.,TRBV7-2,TGTGCCAGTGGGAGCCGGGGTAATACGCAGTATTTT,CASGSRGNTQYF
few,TRBJ2-6,.,TRBV6-6,TGTGCCAGCAGTCTCCCCCTCTCTGGGGCCAACGTCCTGACTTTC,CASSLPLSGANVLTF
.,TRBJ2-7,TRBD2,TRBV5-4,TGTGCCAGCAGCTTGGAGGGCGGGAGCCTAGCGGTTTACGAGCAGTACTTC,CASSLEGGSLAVYEQYF
.,TRBJ2-1,.,TRBV5-1,TGCGCCAGCAGCTTGGTACCGCGCTACAATGAGCAGTTCTTC,CASSLVPRYNEQFF
few,TRBJ1-2,TRBD1,TRBV18,TGTGCCAGCTCACCGTCCCGGGACAGGGTGGGCTACACCTTC,CASSPSRDRVGYTF
.,TRBJ1-2,.,TRBV18,TGTGCCAGCTCACCACAGTTAGACCGAGGATATGGCTACACCTTC,CASSPQLDRGYGYTF
.,TRBJ1-3,TRBD1,TRBV30,TGTGCCTGGAGCACAGGGGCCTCTGGAAACACCATATATTTT,CAWSTGASGNTIYF
.,TRBJ2-2,.,TRBV4-3,TGCGCCAGCAGCCAAGATGAACGACGGGGGACCGGGGAGCTGTTTTTT,CASSQDERRGTGELFF
few,TRBJ2-3,TRBD1,TRBV5-4,TGTGCCAGCAGCCCTCGCCTTACAGGGGCCGGGACAGATACGCAGTATTTT,CASSPRLTGAGTDTQYF
.,TRBJ1-1,.,TRBV28,TGTGCCAGCAGTCGCCTGACAGCGAACACTGAAGCTTTCTTT,CASSRLTANTEAFF
.,TRBJ2-5,TRBD1,TRBV7-9,TGTGCCAGCAGCCCCCGGACAGGGGAAGAGACCCAGTACTTC,CASSPRTGEETQYF
.,TRBJ2-1,TRBD2,TRBV7-9,TGTGCCAGCAGCTTATTTAGGGGCGGGAGCTCCTACAATGAGCAGTTCTTC,CASSLFRGGSSYNEQFF
.,TRBJ2-7,TRBD2,TRBV9,TGTGCCAGCAGCCGCGAGCGAGGCCCTAGCGGGGGTTTCTACGAGCAGTACTTC,CASSRERGPSGGFYEQYF
few,TRBJ2-1,TRBD2,TRBV5-1,TGCGCCAGCAGCTTGGGAACTAGCGGGACCGACAATGAGCAGTTCTTC,CASSLGTSGTDNEQFF
.,TRBJ1-5,.,TRBV4-3,TGCGCCAGCAGCCAAGCAGGGTCTGAGCCCCAGCATTTT,CASSQAGSEPQHF
.,TRBJ2-5,TRBD2,TRBV7-9,TGTGCCAGCAGCTCCGGGACTAGCGGGCCCTACCAAGAGACCCAGTACTTC,CASSSGTSGPYQETQYF
.,TRBJ2-5,TRBD2,TRBV11-2,TGTGCCAGCAGTCCAGATTCCGGGACTAGGCCTCGAGAGACCCAGTACTTC,CASSPDSGTRPRETQYF
few,TRBJ1-2,.,TRBV5-1,TGCGCCAGCAGCGACAACGGGGTAAAGGGCTATGGCTACACCTTC,CASSDNGVKGYGYTF
.,TRBJ2-1,TRBD2,TRBV4-2,TGTGCCAGCAGCCAACCCAGCGGGACCAACAATGAGCAGTTCTTC,CASSQPSGTNNEQFF
few,TRBJ2-3,.,TRBV18,TGTGCCAGCTCACCTGGGACACCGCGCACAGATACGCAGTATTTT,CASSPGTPRTDTQYF
.,TRBJ1-2,.,TRBV5-6,TGTGCCAGCAGCTGGGGCGACAGTCTATTCTTATTC,CASSWGDSLFLF
.,TRBJ1-1,TRBD1,TRBV7-9,TGTGCCAGCAGCGAGTTGGGACAGACCGCCCCTGAAGCTTTCTTT,CASSELGQTAPEAFF
.,TRBJ2-7,TRBD2,TRBV11-2,TGTGCCAGCAGCCCTAGCGGGGGGTTGGGGGACGAGCAGTACTTC,CASSPSGGLGDEQYF
few,TRBJ2-5,.,TRBV5-1,TGCGCCAGCAGCTTGGCCCTCGGGGGTAGGGAGACCCAGTACTTC,CASSLALGGRETQYF
few,TRBJ2-5,.,TRBV19,TGTGCCTCCTCGCCGGGGCAAGAGACCCAGTACTTC,CASSPGQETQYF
.,TRBJ2-3,TRBD2,TRBV9,TGTGCCAGCAGCGTAGGGCGGGGGGGCACCTCAGATACGCAGTATTTT,CASSVGRGGTSDTQYF
.,TRBJ2-7,.,TRBV25-1,TGTGCCAGCCCCAGGGGCGGCGAGCAGTACTTC,CASPRGGEQYF
.,TRBJ1-1,.,TRBV21-1,TGTGCCAGCAGCACGTCTCGAAAACAGGGTAACACTGAAGCTTTCTTT,CASSTSRKQGNTEAFF
.,TRBJ2-6,.,TRBV7-9,TGTGCCAGCAGGTCGGGACTTTCTGTCAACGTCCTGACTTTC,CASRSGLSVNVLTF
few,TRBJ2-7,TRBD2,TRBV18,TGTGCCAGCTCACCATTGGCGGGGGACTACGAGCAGTACTTC,CASSPLAGDYEQYF
few,TRBJ1-3,.,TRBV7-2,TGTGCCAGCAGCTTAGGGCAGAACCCTGGAAACACCATATATTTT,CASSLGQNPGNTIYF
few,TRBJ2-1,.,TRBV9,TGTGCCAGCAGCCCTAACGTCGCGGGGTCCTACAATGAGCAGTTCTTC,CASSPNVAGSYNEQFF
.,TRBJ2-5,TRBD2,TRBV7-8,TGTGCCAGCAGCTCAGCCGGGGGGGCCGGCGGGACCCAGTACTTC,CASSSAGGAGGTQYF
.,TRBJ2-7,TRBD1,TRBV18,TGTGCCAGCTCAGCTCGACAGGGGAGCTCCTACGAGCAGTACTTC,CASSARQGSSYEQYF
.,TRBJ2-2,.,TRBV10-3,TGTGCCATCAGTTACAGGGACACCGGGGAGCTGTTTTTT,CAISYRDTGELFF